The clone carrying this T cell receptor (beta chain) was recorded a few times. Its matching antigen is unknown. The sample belongs to a study of T cell responses to AZD1222 COVID-19 vaccine. Looked up from germline, CDR1 is SGHVS and CDR2 is FQNEAQ. V was cut by 1 base and J by 0 bases, with 15 bases left in between. CDR3 length equals 17 residues. Repertoires were generated with immunoSEQ multiplex PCR, while TCRdb's copy carries only in-frame clones and drops some. This table has 110,000 to 150,000 clones, roughly 92% appearing once. Regarding the study as a whole: The donor cohort was predominantly white British with a female majority, and clonal diversity may have been underestimated. Rises in breadth and depth of Spike-specific TCRs came after two AZD1222 doses. At study baseline, merely several AZD1222 recipients were seropositive.

The sequenced sample was peripheral blood, obtained on day 0 of AZD1222 vaccination. The receptor was derived from an adult in good health. This chain joins TRBV7-8 and TRBJ1-1; the D is unclear. The CDR3 DNA sequence: TGTGCCAGCAGCTTAGGACTCAGTAAAGCCATGAACACTGAAGCTTTCTTT. This codes for CASSLGLSKAMNTEAFF.